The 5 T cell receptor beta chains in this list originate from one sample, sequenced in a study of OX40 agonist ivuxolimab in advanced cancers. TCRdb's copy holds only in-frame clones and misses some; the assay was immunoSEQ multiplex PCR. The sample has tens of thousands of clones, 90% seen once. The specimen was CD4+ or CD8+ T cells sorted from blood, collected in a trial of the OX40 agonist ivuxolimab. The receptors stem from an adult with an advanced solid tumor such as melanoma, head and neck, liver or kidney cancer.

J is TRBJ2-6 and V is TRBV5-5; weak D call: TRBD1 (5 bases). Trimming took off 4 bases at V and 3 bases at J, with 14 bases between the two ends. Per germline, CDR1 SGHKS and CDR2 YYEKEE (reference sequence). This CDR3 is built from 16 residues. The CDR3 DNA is TGTGCCAGCAGCAGCGACAGCCACGGTGGGGCCAACGTCCTGACTTTC. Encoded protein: CASSSDSHGGANVLTF.

The CDR3 here is CASSSQDSNQPQHF. In DNA, the CDR3 is TGTGCCAGCAGTTCACAGGATAGCAATCAGCCCCAGCATTTT. This chain links TRBV27 with TRBJ1-5; weak D call: TRBD1 (5 bases). The V gene's germline CDR1 is MNHEY and CDR2 SMNVEV (reference sequence). With 4 bases removed from V and 0 bases from J, the gap between germline ends came to 7 bases. The CDR3 is made up of 14 amino acids.

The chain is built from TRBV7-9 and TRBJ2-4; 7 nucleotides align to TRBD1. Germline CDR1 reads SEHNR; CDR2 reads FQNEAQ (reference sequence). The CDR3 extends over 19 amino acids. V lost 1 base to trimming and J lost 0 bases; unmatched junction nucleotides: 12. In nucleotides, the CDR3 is TGTGCCAGCAGCTTAGGTAGACAGGGAGCCAGCCTAGCCAAAAACATTCAGTACTTC. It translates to CASSLGRQGASLAKNIQYF.

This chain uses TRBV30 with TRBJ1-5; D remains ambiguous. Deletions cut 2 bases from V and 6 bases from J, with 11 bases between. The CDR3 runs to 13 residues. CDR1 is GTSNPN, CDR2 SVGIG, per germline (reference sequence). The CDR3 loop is CAWSPSLTQPQHF. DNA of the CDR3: TGTGCCTGGAGTCCCAGCTTGACTCAGCCCCAGCATTTT.

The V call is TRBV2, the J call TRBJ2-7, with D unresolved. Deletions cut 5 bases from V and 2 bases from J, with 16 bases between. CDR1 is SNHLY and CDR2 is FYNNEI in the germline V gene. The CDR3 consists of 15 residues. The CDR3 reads CASSTGRDGPYEQYF. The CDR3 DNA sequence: TGTGCCAGCAGTACCGGTCGAGACGGTCCCTACGAGCAGTACTTC.